These 3 T cell receptor beta chains came from one sample sequenced in a study of blood T cells in healthy people across ages. For the second PCR, which ran for roughly 6 to 11 cycles, a sample-barcoded 5' primer and a J-beta primer mix were used. TCRdb reanalysed the 5' RACE reads using MiXCR and keeps one entry per CDR3 protein. Of 800,000 or so distinct CDR3 sequences listed, about 25% are singletons. This same sample was also part of a study on T cells of mothers and their children.

Sequencing input: blood. These receptors all come from a boy between 10 and 17 years old in good health.

This clonotype has more than one count but fewer than ten. V is TRBV7-9 and J is TRBJ1-5; possibly TRBD1 for D (6 bases). The CDR3 consists of 19 residues. Germline CDR1 reads SEHNR; CDR2 reads FQNEAQ (reference sequence). V was shortened by 2 bases and J by 2 bases, with 22 bases between the two germline ends. The CDR3 sequence is CASSLSGEGLDVGNQPQHF. CDR3 DNA sequence: TGTGCCAGCAGCTTATCAGGGGAGGGCTTAGATGTCGGCAATCAGCCCCAGCATTTT.

This chain links TRBV27 with TRBJ1-1, with D possibly being TRBD1 (6 bases). Trimming pared 6 bases from V and 2 bases from J, leaving 13 bases between. CDR1 is MNHEY and CDR2 is SMNVEV in the germline V gene (reference sequence). CDR3 length: 14 amino acids. The CDR3, as DNA: TGTGCCAGCAGCCAACAGGGTGGCAACACTGAAGCTTTCTTT. It is translated as CASSQQGGNTEAFF.

This clonotype has a handful of counts. The J gene is TRBJ2-3, the V gene TRBV7-2, with 8 bases identical to TRBD2. Losses at the gene ends were 5 bases for V and 7 bases for J; bases not matched to a gene: 11. The CDR3 totals 15 residues. Looked up from germline, CDR1 is SGHTA and CDR2 is FQGNSA. The CDR3 loop reads CASSLSGGAMNTQYF. The CDR3 DNA follows: TGTGCCAGCAGCCTGTCGGGGGGGGCCATGAATACGCAGTATTTT.